Reported below is one T cell receptor (beta chain). The CDR3 extends over 16 amino acids. Trimming pared 3 bases from V and 1 base from J, leaving 15 bases between. CDR1 MGHRA and CDR2 YSYEKL come from the germline V gene. The method was immunoSEQ multiplex PCR; TCRdb's version includes in-frame clones alone and lacks a portion of them. Of 55,000 to 65,000 clones listed, about 92% are singletons. This specimen belongs to a study of T cell changes during pregnancy in multiple sclerosis. The chain recombines TRBV4-1 with TRBJ2-5; D might be TRBD2 (6 bases). This TCR derives from a female donor with multiple sclerosis, enrolled in a pregnancy study. This material consisted of peripheral blood, taken after pregnancy. The CDR3 DNA follows: TGCGCCAGCAGCCATAGGACTACGGACCCCCAAGAGACCCAGTACTTC. It is translated as CASSHRTTDPQETQYF.